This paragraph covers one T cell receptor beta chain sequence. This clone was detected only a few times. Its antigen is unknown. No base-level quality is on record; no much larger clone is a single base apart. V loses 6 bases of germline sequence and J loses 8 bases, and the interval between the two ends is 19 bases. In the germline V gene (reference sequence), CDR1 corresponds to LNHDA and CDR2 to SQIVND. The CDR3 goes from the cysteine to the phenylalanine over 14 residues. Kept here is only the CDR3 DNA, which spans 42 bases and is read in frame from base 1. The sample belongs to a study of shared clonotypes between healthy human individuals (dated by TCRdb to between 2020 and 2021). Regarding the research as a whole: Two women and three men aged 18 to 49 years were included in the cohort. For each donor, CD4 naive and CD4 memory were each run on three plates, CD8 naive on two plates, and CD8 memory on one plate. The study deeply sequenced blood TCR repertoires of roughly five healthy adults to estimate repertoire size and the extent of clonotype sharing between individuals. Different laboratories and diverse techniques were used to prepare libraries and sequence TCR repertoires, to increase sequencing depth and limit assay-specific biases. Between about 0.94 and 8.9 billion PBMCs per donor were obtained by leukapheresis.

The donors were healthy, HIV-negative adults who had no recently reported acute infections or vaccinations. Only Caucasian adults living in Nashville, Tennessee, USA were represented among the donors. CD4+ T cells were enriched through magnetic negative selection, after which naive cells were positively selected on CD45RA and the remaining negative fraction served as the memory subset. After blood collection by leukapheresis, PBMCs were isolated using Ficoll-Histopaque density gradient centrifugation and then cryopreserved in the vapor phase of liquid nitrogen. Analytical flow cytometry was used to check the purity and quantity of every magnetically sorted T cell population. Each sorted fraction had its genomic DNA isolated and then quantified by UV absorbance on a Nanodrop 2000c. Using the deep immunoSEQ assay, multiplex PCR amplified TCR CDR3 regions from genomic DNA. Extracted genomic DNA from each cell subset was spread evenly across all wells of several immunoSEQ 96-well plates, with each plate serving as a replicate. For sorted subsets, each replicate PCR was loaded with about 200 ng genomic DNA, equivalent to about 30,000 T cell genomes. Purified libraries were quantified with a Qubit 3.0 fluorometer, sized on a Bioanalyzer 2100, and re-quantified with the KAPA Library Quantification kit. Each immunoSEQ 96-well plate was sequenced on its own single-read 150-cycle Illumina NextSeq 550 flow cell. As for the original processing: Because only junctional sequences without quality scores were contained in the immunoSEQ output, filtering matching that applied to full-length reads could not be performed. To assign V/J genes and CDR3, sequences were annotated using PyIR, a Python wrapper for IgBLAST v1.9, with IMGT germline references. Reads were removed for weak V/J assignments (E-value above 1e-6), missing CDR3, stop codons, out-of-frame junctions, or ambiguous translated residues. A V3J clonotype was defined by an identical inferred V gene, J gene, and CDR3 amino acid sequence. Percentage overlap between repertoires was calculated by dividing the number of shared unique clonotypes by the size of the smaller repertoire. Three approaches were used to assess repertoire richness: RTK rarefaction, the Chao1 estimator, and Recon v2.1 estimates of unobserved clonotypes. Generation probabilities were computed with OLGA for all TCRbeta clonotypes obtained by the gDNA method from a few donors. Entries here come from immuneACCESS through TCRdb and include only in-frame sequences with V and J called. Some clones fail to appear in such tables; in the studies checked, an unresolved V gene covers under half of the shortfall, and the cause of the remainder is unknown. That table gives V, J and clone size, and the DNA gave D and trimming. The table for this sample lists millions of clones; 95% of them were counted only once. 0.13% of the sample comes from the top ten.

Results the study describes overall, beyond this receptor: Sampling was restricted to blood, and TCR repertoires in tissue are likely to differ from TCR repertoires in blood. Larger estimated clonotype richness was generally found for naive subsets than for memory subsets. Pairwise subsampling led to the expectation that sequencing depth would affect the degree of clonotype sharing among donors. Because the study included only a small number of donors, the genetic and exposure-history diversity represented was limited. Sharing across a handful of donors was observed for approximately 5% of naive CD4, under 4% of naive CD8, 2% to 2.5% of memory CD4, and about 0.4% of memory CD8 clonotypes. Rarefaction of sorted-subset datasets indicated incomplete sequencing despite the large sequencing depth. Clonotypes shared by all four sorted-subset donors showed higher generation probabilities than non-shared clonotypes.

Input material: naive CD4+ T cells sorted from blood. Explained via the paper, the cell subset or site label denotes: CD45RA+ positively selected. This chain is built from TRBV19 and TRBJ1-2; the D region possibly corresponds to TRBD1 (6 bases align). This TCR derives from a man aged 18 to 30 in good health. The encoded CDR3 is CASRYVGQGEGYTF. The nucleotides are TGTGCCAGTAGATACGTGGGACAAGGTGAAGGCTACACCTTC.